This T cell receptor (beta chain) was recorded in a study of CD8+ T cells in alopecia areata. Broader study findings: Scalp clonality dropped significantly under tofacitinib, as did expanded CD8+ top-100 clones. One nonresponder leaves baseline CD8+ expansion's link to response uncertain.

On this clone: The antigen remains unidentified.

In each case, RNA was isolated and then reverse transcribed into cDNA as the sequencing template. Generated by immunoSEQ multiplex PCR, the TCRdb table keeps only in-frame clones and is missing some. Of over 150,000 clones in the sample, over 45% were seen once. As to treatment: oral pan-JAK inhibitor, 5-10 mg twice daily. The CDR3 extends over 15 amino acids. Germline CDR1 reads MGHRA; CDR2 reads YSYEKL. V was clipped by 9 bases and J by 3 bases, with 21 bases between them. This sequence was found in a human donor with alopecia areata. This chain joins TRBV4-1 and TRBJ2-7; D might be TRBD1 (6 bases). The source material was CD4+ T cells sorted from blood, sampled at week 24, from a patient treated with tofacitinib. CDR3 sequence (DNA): TGCGCCAGTGGCCAGAGATTTCTAGGGGGCTACGAGCAGTACTTC. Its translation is CASGQRFLGGYEQYF.